Each of the 15 T cell receptor beta chains below was sequenced from the same sample in a study of T cell responses to AZD1222 COVID-19 vaccine. Clones were sequenced by immunoSEQ multiplex PCR, and TCRdb holds only the in-frame ones, with some missing. Altogether 150,000 or so clones are present, about 93% being singletons, with the ten largest covering roughly 4.6%. Sequencing was performed on peripheral blood, taken on day 0 of AZD1222 vaccination. These receptors all stem from an adult in good health.

This sequence joins TRBV12-3 or TRBV12-4 and TRBJ2-2, with a possible D match to TRBD2 (5 bases). Trimming removed 7 bases at V and 5 bases at J, with 11 bases between. This CDR3 is 13 amino acids long. The CDR3 region is CASIGRETGELFF. CDR3 DNA sequence: TGTGCCAGCATTGGAAGGGAGACCGGGGAGCTGTTTTTT.

The rearrangement joins TRBV11-1 to TRBJ2-7; D may be TRBD1 (5 bases). Trimming took 5 bases from V and 0 from J, leaving 17 bases between them. CDR1 is SGHAT and CDR2 is FQDESV in the germline V gene (reference sequence). This CDR3 is 16 amino acids long. CDR3 residues: CASSPQGASFSYEQYF. CDR3 sequence (DNA): TGTGCCAGCAGCCCCCAAGGGGCTTCTTTCTCCTACGAGCAGTACTTC.

The chain recombines TRBV6-2 or TRBV6-3 with TRBJ1-2; D may be TRBD1 (6 bases). The germline V gene has CDR1 MNHEY and CDR2 SVGEGT. The V end lost 5 bases, the J end lost 8 bases, and 15 bases lay between the germline ends. This CDR3 has 13 amino acids. Written as DNA, the CDR3 is TGTGCCAGCAGTCAGGGACACAGCGGGGGCTACACCTTC. It yields the protein CASSQGHSGGYTF.

The V call is TRBV11-2, the J call TRBJ2-1; 10 nucleotides align to TRBD1. V was pared by 1 base and J by 2 bases, with 2 bases of the junction left unmatched. The CDR3 is made up of 16 amino acids. From germline, CDR1 is SGHAT and CDR2 FQNNGV. The CDR3 spells CASSLGQGAPYNEQFF. Here the CDR3 DNA reads TGTGCCAGCAGCTTAGGACAGGGGGCCCCCTACAATGAGCAGTTCTTC.

V usage is TRBV2 and J usage is TRBJ2-5, with 10 bases lining up with TRBD2. The germline V gene encodes CDR1 SNHLY and CDR2 FYNNEI. J gave up 1 base and V 6 bases, and 8 bases lay outside the gene matches. The CDR3 consists of 16 residues. CDR3 region: CASRTGLANLQETQYF. CDR3 in DNA: TGTGCCAGCAGGACGGGACTAGCGAACCTCCAAGAGACCCAGTACTTC.

This chain connects TRBV7-2 to TRBJ1-6; D is undetermined. CDR1 and CDR2 (germline): SGHTA, FQGNSA. V lost 2 bases, J lost 7 bases, and 12 bases lay in between. CDR3 length: 15 amino acids. This chain's CDR3 is CASSLYEGQNSPLHF. The DNA of the CDR3 is TGTGCCAGCAGCTTATATGAGGGCCAGAATTCACCCCTCCACTTT.

The V and J genes are TRBV2 and TRBJ2-1; D is tentatively TRBD1 or TRBD2 (5 bases each). The CDR3 has 12 residues. Trimming shortened V by 4 bases and J by 4 bases, and 5 bases separated the two germline ends. Germline V gene lookup returns CDR1 SNHLY and CDR2 FYNNEI. CDR3 residues: CASSGGYNEQFF. The CDR3 DNA reads TGTGCCAGCAGTGGGGGGTACAATGAGCAGTTCTTC.

This clone was seen a single time. The V call is TRBV5-1, the J call TRBJ1-1; 9 bases are a match to TRBD1. The V gene end was trimmed by 4 bases and the J gene end by 4 bases; junction bases not matched to a gene: 5. CDR3 length equals 14 residues. Germline V gene sequence: CDR1 SGHRS, CDR2 YFSETQ. The CDR3 DNA reads TGCGCCAGCAGCACTAGACAGGGGGGCACTGAAGCTTTCTTT. Its protein is CASSTRQGGTEAFF.

V usage is TRBV7-6 and J usage is TRBJ2-7; possibly TRBD2 for D (5 bases). CDR1 and CDR2 from the germline V gene are SGHVS and FNYEAQ. Trimming stripped 1 base from V and 3 bases from J, with 7 bases between. CDR3 length equals 13 residues. The CDR3 loop reads CASSLGGDYEQYF. The CDR3 DNA reads as TGTGCCAGCAGCTTAGGGGGAGACTACGAGCAGTACTTC.

V gene TRBV27 combines with J gene TRBJ2-3, with TRBD2 matching 10 bases. The junction had 19 bases not matched to a gene; V was cut back by 5 bases and J by 2 bases. The CDR3 extends over 20 amino acids. Per the germline V gene, CDR1 is MNHEY and CDR2 is SMNVEV (reference sequence). The CDR3 DNA reads TGTGCCAGCAGTCCCCTCGCCACCCTGGGGGGGACTAGCGACACAGATACGCAGTATTTT. Protein sequence: CASSPLATLGGTSDTDTQYF.

Comment on this clone: This sample includes further DNA sequences coding for the same CDR3. The rearrangement joins TRBV27 to TRBJ2-7; no firm D call. In germline, CDR1 is MNHEY, CDR2 SMNVEV (reference sequence). This CDR3 has 11 amino acids. V was shortened by 4 bases and J by 1 base, with 2 bases between the two germline ends. CDR3 sequence reads: CASSSSYEQYF. As DNA, the CDR3 is TGTGCCAGCAGTTCGTCCTACGAGCAGTACTTC.

The rearrangement uses TRBV15 and TRBJ1-1, with D perhaps TRBD1 (5 bases). The CDR3 length is 13 residues. CDR1 and CDR2 (germline): LNHNV, YYDKDF (reference sequence). Trimming took off 4 bases at V and 3 bases at J, with 9 bases between the two ends. CDR3 protein: CATSIAGYTEAFF. The CDR3 DNA reads TGTGCCACCAGCATCGCAGGGTACACTGAAGCTTTCTTT.

CDR3 in DNA: TGTGCCAGTAGTCCTCCGGGGAGGGTGGCCTATGGCTACACCTTC. Protein: CASSPPGRVAYGYTF. This chain joins TRBV19 and TRBJ1-2; the D is unclear. V was trimmed by 5 bases and J by 4 bases, leaving 17 bases between them. Germline assignment: CDR1 LNHDA and CDR2 SQIVND (reference sequence). CDR3 length equals 15 residues. The entire variable domain, with the rest obtained from reference TRBV19 and TRBJ1-2, is as follows: DGGITQSPKYLFRKEGQNVTLSCEQNLNHDAMYWYRQDPGQGLRLIYYSQIVNDFQKGDIAEGYSVSREKKESFPLTVTSAQKNPTAFYLCASSPPGRVAYGYTFGSGTRLTVV.

The J gene is TRBJ2-1, the V gene TRBV11-1; TRBD1 matches 8 bases. CDR1 and CDR2 from the germline V gene are SGHAT and FQDESV (reference sequence). Losses at the gene ends were 4 bases for V and 7 bases for J; bases not matched to a gene: 9. The CDR3 has 15 amino acids. CDR3 region: CASSSRQGKGNEQFF. The CDR3 DNA follows: TGTGCCAGCAGCTCCCGACAGGGGAAGGGTAATGAGCAGTTCTTC. Complete variable domain (other parts from reference TRBV11-1 and TRBJ2-1): EAEVAQSPRYKITEKSQAVAFWCDPISGHATLYWYRQILGQGPELLVQFQDESVVDDSQLPKDRFSAERLKGVDSTLKIQPAELGDSAMYLCASSSRQGKGNEQFFGPGTRLTVL.

The chain is built from TRBV6-5 and TRBJ2-7, with D maybe TRBD1 (5 bases). Per the germline V gene, CDR1 is MNHEY and CDR2 is SVGAGI. The CDR3 covers 14 residues. The ends were cut back, 4 bases at V and 4 bases at J, with 14 bases in the middle. CDR3 amino acids: CASSLGQGEYEQYF. The CDR3 DNA reads TGTGCCAGCAGTTTGGGGCAGGGTGAGTACGAGCAGTACTTC.